Listed below are T cell receptor beta chains from one sample, sequenced in a study of identical twins. In TCRdb, the 5' RACE reads were re-called with MiXCR into one record per CDR3 protein. The sample gives over 200,000 distinct CDR3 sequences, 6.5% of which show up once; 14% to 15% is in the top ten. The sample also formed part of further work on T cells expressing NK-cell markers.

The sample comprised CD8+ T cells sorted from blood. These receptors all stem from a woman aged 18-29 years in good health. The CDR3 runs from the conserved cysteine through the conserved F or W. D genes are given only for firm matches. A row's size may be missing; if present it is once, few, many or a size class.

j_gene: TRBJ2-2
abundance: NA
v_gene: TRBV7-9
d_gene: NA
CDR3nt: TGTGCCAGCAGCTCGTATCAAACCCACGCCGGGGAGCTGTTTTTT
CDR3aa: CASSSYQTHAGELFF

j_gene: TRBJ2-7
abundance: few
v_gene: TRBV9
d_gene: NA
CDR3nt: TGTGCCAGCAGCGTAGCGAGCAGCGAGCAGTACTTC
CDR3aa: CASSVASSEQYF

j_gene: TRBJ2-1
abundance: NA
v_gene: TRBV7-9
d_gene: NA
CDR3nt: TGTGCCAGCAGCTTTCCCTCCAGGGGCCACTCCTACAATGAGCAGTTCTTC
CDR3aa: CASSFPSRGHSYNEQFF

j_gene: TRBJ2-1
abundance: NA
v_gene: TRBV29-1
d_gene: NA
CDR3nt: TGCAGCAGCTTCGGGTCAGAGCAGTTCTTC
CDR3aa: CSSFGSEQFF

j_gene: TRBJ2-7
abundance: few
v_gene: TRBV20-1
d_gene: NA
CDR3nt: TGCAGTGCTAGACAGGTGTCCTCCTACGAGCAGTACTTC
CDR3aa: CSARQVSSYEQYF

j_gene: TRBJ2-7
abundance: NA
v_gene: TRBV14
d_gene: NA
CDR3nt: TGTGCCAGCAGCCAAGATCAGTTCACGGAGGTCTCCTACGAGCAGTACTTC
CDR3aa: CASSQDQFTEVSYEQYF

j_gene: TRBJ2-5
abundance: few
v_gene: TRBV2
d_gene: NA
CDR3nt: TGTGCCAGTCACAATAGGAAGACCCAGTACTTC
CDR3aa: CASHNRKTQYF

j_gene: TRBJ2-5
abundance: NA
v_gene: TRBV3-1
d_gene: NA
CDR3nt: TGTGCCAGCAGCCAAGATTACAGGGGAGGGGAGACCCAGTACTTC
CDR3aa: CASSQDYRGGETQYF

j_gene: TRBJ2-1
abundance: few
v_gene: TRBV27
d_gene: TRBD2
CDR3nt: TGTGCCAGCAGTTTAAGGGCTAGCGGAGCCTCCTACAATGAGCAGTTCTTC
CDR3aa: CASSLRASGASYNEQFF

j_gene: TRBJ2-1
abundance: NA
v_gene: TRBV27
d_gene: NA
CDR3nt: TGTGCCAGCGGCTTGGACCCCTACAATGAGCAGTTCTTC
CDR3aa: CASGLDPYNEQFF

j_gene: TRBJ1-2
abundance: NA
v_gene: TRBV7-9
d_gene: NA
CDR3nt: TGTGCCAGCAGCTTAGTAACAGGTCCGGACAGCGGCTACACCTTC
CDR3aa: CASSLVTGPDSGYTF

j_gene: TRBJ2-7
abundance: few
v_gene: TRBV11-2
d_gene: TRBD1
CDR3nt: TGTGCCAGCAGCTCAGGCCCGACAGACAGGGCCTACGAGCAGTACTTC
CDR3aa: CASSSGPTDRAYEQYF

j_gene: TRBJ2-2
abundance: many
v_gene: TRBV12-3/TRBV12-4
d_gene: NA
CDR3nt: TGTGCCAGCAGTTTGGACACCGGGGAGCTGTTTTTT
CDR3aa: CASSLDTGELFF

j_gene: TRBJ2-1
abundance: NA
v_gene: TRBV7-7
d_gene: TRBD2
CDR3nt: TGTGCTAGCAGCGCGGGACTAGCGGGGAATGAGCAGTTCTTC
CDR3aa: CASSAGLAGNEQFF

j_gene: TRBJ2-3
abundance: many
v_gene: TRBV29-1
d_gene: NA
CDR3nt: TGCAGCGGGGACCCTTACACAGATACGCAGTATTTT
CDR3aa: CSGDPYTDTQYF

j_gene: TRBJ1-1
abundance: NA
v_gene: TRBV19
d_gene: NA
CDR3nt: TGTGCCAGTAGTATCGGCGGCGGGATGAACACTGAAGCTTTCTTT
CDR3aa: CASSIGGGMNTEAFF

j_gene: TRBJ1-1
abundance: NA
v_gene: TRBV7-9
d_gene: NA
CDR3nt: TGTGCCAGCAGCCACCTTCTGGGGGAAGCTTTCTTT
CDR3aa: CASSHLLGEAFF

j_gene: TRBJ2-3
abundance: few
v_gene: TRBV6-5
d_gene: TRBD2
CDR3nt: TGTGCCAGCAGTTACTCATCCGCTAGCGGGACTAGCACAGATACGCAGTATTTT
CDR3aa: CASSYSSASGTSTDTQYF

j_gene: TRBJ2-1
abundance: few
v_gene: TRBV7-9
d_gene: NA
CDR3nt: TGTGCCAGCAGCTCAACCGAAGTGGCGGGAGACAGGAATGAGCAGTTCTTC
CDR3aa: CASSSTEVAGDRNEQFF

j_gene: TRBJ2-7
abundance: many
v_gene: TRBV2
d_gene: NA
CDR3nt: TGTGCCAGCAGTGAAGCAAGGGGGTACGAGCAGTACTTC
CDR3aa: CASSEARGYEQYF

j_gene: TRBJ2-7
abundance: few
v_gene: TRBV10-1
d_gene: NA
CDR3nt: TGCGCCAGCAGTGAAAGTTCGGCGTCCTACGAGCAGTACTTC
CDR3aa: CASSESSASYEQYF

j_gene: TRBJ2-3
abundance: many
v_gene: TRBV6-2/TRBV6-3
d_gene: NA
CDR3nt: TGTGCCAGCAGTTCTGTAGCGGAACTCACAGATACGCAGTATTTT
CDR3aa: CASSSVAELTDTQYF

j_gene: TRBJ2-1
abundance: NA
v_gene: TRBV7-9
d_gene: NA
CDR3nt: TGTGCCGGAACTACGGGCCCCTACAATGAGCAGTTCTTC
CDR3aa: CAGTTGPYNEQFF